A single T cell receptor (beta chain) is shown here with its context. Here immunoSEQ multiplex PCR was the method, and the copy in TCRdb shows in-frame clones only, minus some. Of approximately 310,000 clones in the sample, roughly 84% are singletons; the top ten hold 1%. The sample originates from a study of blood T cell repertoires in COVID-19. Study-level background: COVID-19 samples collected from the United States, Italy and Spain covered acute and convalescent phases.

The CDR3 spans 15 residues. The V gene end was trimmed by 7 bases and the J gene end by 3 bases; junction bases not matched to a gene: 9. Germline V gene data show CDR1 as SGDLS and CDR2 as YYNGEE. Sequencing was performed on peripheral blood. The chain carries TRBV9 and TRBJ2-3, with 9 bases aligning to TRBD1. The origin of this receptor is a man over 45 with active or convalescent COVID-19. Here the CDR3 reads CASAQTGGSTDTQYF. The CDR3 DNA reads as TGTGCCAGCGCCCAGACAGGGGGGTCGACAGATACGCAGTATTTT.